This entry describes one T cell receptor (beta chain). The antigen remains undetermined. Unrecorded immune exposure was likely among donors, who were nominally healthy when sampled. This entry is derived from a study of cytomegalovirus exposure and HLA in healthy donors. Regarding the study as a whole: Segments of the TCR beta V type were, in most cases, productive about 87% or about 30% of the time in an earlier analysis. Confirmation in vitro established that a few CMV-associated chains were specific for CMV antigens.

60 Vbeta and 13 Jbeta primers were used in PCR. Per the original data handling: Approximately 87 million unique TCR beta chains, 9 million to 14 million shared, were counted in a later analysis. TCRdb's table, derived via immunoSEQ multiplex PCR, lists solely in-frame clones and lacks some. V, J and clone size are taken as reported in that table, and D and trimming were inferred from the DNA itself. The repertoire table contains about 140,000 clones. Unmatched junction bases numbered 7, after V lost 4 bases and J lost 5 bases. The CDR3 is 14 amino acids. Germline V lookup: CDR1 SGHRS, CDR2 YFSETQ. The TCR originated in a woman younger than 35 in good health and CMV-seronegative. The chain is built from TRBV5-1 and TRBJ2-7; TRBD1 aligns across 9 bases. The sample consisted of PBMCs. The CDR3 nucleotides read TGCGCCAGCAGCGGAGGGACAGGGTTGGACGAGCAGTACTTC. Amino acid sequence: CASSGGTGLDEQYF.